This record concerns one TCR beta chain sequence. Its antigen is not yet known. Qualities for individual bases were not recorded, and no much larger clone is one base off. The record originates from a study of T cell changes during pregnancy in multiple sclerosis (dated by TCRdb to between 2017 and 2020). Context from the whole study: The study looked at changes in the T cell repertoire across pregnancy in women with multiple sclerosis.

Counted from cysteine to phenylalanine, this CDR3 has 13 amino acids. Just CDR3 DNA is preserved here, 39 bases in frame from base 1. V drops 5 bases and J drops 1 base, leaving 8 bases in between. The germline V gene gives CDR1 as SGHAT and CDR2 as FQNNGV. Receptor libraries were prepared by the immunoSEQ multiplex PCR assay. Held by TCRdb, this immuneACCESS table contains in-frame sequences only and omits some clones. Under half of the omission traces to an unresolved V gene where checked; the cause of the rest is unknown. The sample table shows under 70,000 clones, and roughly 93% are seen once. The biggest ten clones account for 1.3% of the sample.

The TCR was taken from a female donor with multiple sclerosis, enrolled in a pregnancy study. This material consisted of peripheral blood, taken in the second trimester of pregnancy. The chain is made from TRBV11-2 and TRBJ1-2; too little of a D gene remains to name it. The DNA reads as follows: TGTGCCAGCAGCCCCCCCCTTAACTATGGCTACACCTTC. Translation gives CASSPPLNYGYTF.